This T cell receptor beta chain came from a study of T cells expressing NK-cell markers. Study as a whole: CD3+CD56+NKG2C+, CD3+CD56+NKG2C- and CD3+CD56-NKG2C+ T cells, once sorted, supplied the TCR beta repertoires. Study results and caveats: Where several donors were concerned, these clonotypes also led the CD3+CD56-NKG2C+ fraction.

Comments on this clonotype: As yet, its antigen is unknown.

Production of TCR beta cDNA relied on 5'RACE template switching with UMIs. TCRdb re-called the 5' RACE reads and shows each CDR3 protein once, DNA omitted. Its table lists about 370,000 distinct CDR3 sequences. CDR1 and CDR2 from the germline V gene are MNHEY and SMNVEV (reference sequence). The CDR3 consists of 14 residues. J is TRBJ1-2 and V is TRBV27; TCRdb's assignment of TRBD1 cannot be checked, as there is no DNA. Sequenced input: blood T cells: a sorted CD56 or NKG2C T cell subset, CD4+ or CD8+ T cells, or bulk PBMC T cells (not recorded which). The TCR was taken from a woman between 45 and 60 years old in good health. The CDR3 protein is CASSSYREHYGYTF.